This entry features one T cell receptor (delta chain) sequence. Its antigen is as yet unknown. Germline assignment: CDR1 TSWWSYY and CDR2 QGS. Trimming shortened V by 2 bases and J by 6 bases, and 19 bases separated the two germline ends. This CDR3 is built from 16 residues. TCRdb re-called the PCR reads using CATT. This sample has over 10,000 delta-chain clones; under 55% occur once, and the top ten carry roughly 1.6%. The data were obtained in a study of human gamma delta and Vdelta1 T cells. General study results and limits: Delta One T cells were reportedly polyclonal and broadly cytotoxic against acute myeloid leukemia.

This rearrangement joins TRDV1 to TRDJ1; D is ambiguous. Sequencing used Vdelta1 gamma-delta T cells from blood grown in culture (DOT cells). The sequence was obtained from a human donor in good health. CDR3 protein: CALGESSLQGYNKLIF. The CDR3, as DNA: TGTGCTCTTGGGGAATCGTCTCTCCAGGGGTACAATAAACTCATCTTT.